One sample yielded the 28 T cell receptor beta chains listed below, sequenced in a study of shared clonotypes between healthy human individuals. Sequenced by immunoSEQ multiplex PCR; TCRdb stores in-frame clones only, minus some. The data contain 950,000 to 1,200,000 clones, roughly 80% of them seen just once; the ten biggest clones take up over 0.8%. The sequencing sample was made of memory CD4+ T cells from PBMCs. Subset denoted: CD45RA-negative fraction. These receptors all stem from a man aged 18 to 35 in good health. Some clones in this sample may be carry-over from other donors' samples.

The genes are TRBV18 and TRBJ1-5; 7 bases agree with TRBD1. CDR1 is KGHSH and CDR2 is LQKENI in the germline V gene. CDR3 length equals 16 residues. V shed 3 bases, J shed 0 bases, and the junction held 5 bases outside the gene matches. Here the CDR3 DNA reads TGTGCCAGCTCACCTACAGGGGCGGGTAGCAATCAGCCCCAGCATTTT. Protein product: CASSPTGAGSNQPQHF.

The sample holds one count of this clone. This sequence joins TRBV5-1 and TRBJ2-7; TRBD1 agrees at 7 bases. This CDR3 spans 17 amino acids. Germline trimming cut 0 bases from V and 0 bases from J; bases unmatched to any gene: 9. The germline CDR1 and CDR2 sequences are SGHRS and YFSETQ. The CDR3, as DNA: TGCGCCAGCAGCTTGGAGGCTCACAGGGACAGCTCCTACGAGCAGTACTTC. It yields the protein CASSLEAHRDSSYEQYF.

The chain carries TRBV11-2 and TRBJ1-2, with D uncertain. The V end was cut by 3 bases, the J end by 4 bases, with 9 bases between. The CDR3 spans 13 residues. Germline-derived CDR1 and CDR2 are SGHAT and FQNNGV. The CDR3 coding sequence is TGTGCCAGCAGCTTCGCTGAGGGCTATGGCTACACCTTC. Residues: CASSFAEGYGYTF.

The J gene is TRBJ2-1, the V gene TRBV6-6; D gene uncertain. Germline CDR1 is MNHNY and CDR2 is SVGAGI (reference sequence). The germline V and J ends were trimmed by 6 bases and 3 bases, with 9 bases remaining between them. The CDR3 is 13 amino acids. The CDR3 DNA is TGTGCCAGCAGGGGCACGGGCTACAATGAGCAGTTCTTC. It yields the protein CASRGTGYNEQFF.

The chain uses TRBV5-1 and TRBJ2-3, with a tentative D call TRBD2 (5 bases). Germline V gene lookup returns CDR1 SGHRS and CDR2 YFSETQ. Trimming removed 5 bases at V and 4 bases at J, with 11 bases between. The CDR3 contains 13 residues. CDR3 protein: CASRVGASDTQYF. The CDR3 bases are TGCGCCAGCAGGGTGGGAGCGTCAGATACGCAGTATTTT.

This chain connects TRBV10-3 to TRBJ1-5; weak D call: TRBD1 (5 bases). This CDR3 spans 13 amino acids. Per the germline V gene, CDR1 is ENHRY and CDR2 is SYGVKD. The germline V and J ends were trimmed by 2 bases and 5 bases, with 7 bases remaining between them. CDR3 protein: CAISERGDQPQHF. The CDR3 bases are TGTGCCATCAGTGAGAGGGGTGATCAGCCCCAGCATTTT.

In the case of this clone: This CDR3 is missing its conserved last phenylalanine or tryptophan, likely due to a read error. The rearrangement uses TRBV5-6 and TRBJ1-5; 8 positions agree with TRBD1. The CDR3 runs 14 residues. Germline-derived CDR1 and CDR2 are SGHDT and YYEEEE. After removal of 3 bases from V and 4 bases from J, the junction contained 3 bases not matched to a gene. This CDR3 is CASSSRQGNQPQHL. Here the CDR3 DNA reads TGTGCCAGCAGCTCGAGACAGGGGAATCAGCCCCAGCATCTT.

Concerning this clone: This is likely an artifact of a read error, given a far larger clone one base away. The rearrangement links TRBV7-2 to TRBJ2-3, with D unclear. Trimming removed 0 bases from V and 5 bases from J, with 6 bases in between. The germline gives CDR1 SGHTA, CDR2 FQGNSA. The CDR3 spans 13 residues. The CDR3 DNA is TGTGCCAGCAGCTTAGCGGGGAAAGATACGCAGTATTTT. This sequence encodes CASSLAGKDTQYF.

V and J are TRBV7-9 and TRBJ1-1; D is unresolved. V shed 4 bases and J shed 3 bases, with 9 bases lying between them. Germline V CDR1 and CDR2: SEHNR, FQNEAQ (reference sequence). The CDR3 runs 13 residues. CDR3 loop: CASSYTRDTEAFF. CDR3 nucleotides: TGTGCCAGCAGCTATACCCGGGACACTGAAGCTTTCTTT.

The J gene is TRBJ2-5, the V gene TRBV30; D gene ambiguous. This CDR3 region has 12 residues. With 1 base removed from V and 7 bases from J, the gap between germline ends came to 10 bases. The germline CDR1 and CDR2 sequences are GTSNPN and SVGIG (reference sequence). The CDR3 DNA reads TGTGCCTGGAGTGGACAAGGTCGGACCCAGTACTTC. Translation: CAWSGQGRTQYF.

A note on this clone: Different DNA sequences within this sample yield the same CDR3. The chain recombines TRBV2 with TRBJ2-1, with a tentative D call TRBD1 (6 bases). V was clipped by 4 bases and J by 7 bases, with 11 bases between them. Per the germline V gene, CDR1 is SNHLY and CDR2 is FYNNEI. The CDR3 length is 13 residues. CDR3: CASSGGRGNEQFF. The CDR3 DNA sequence: TGTGCCAGCAGTGGGGGCAGGGGAAATGAGCAGTTCTTC. Together with reference TRBV2 and TRBJ2-1, the CDR3 gives the full variable domain: EPEVTQTPSHQVTQMGQEVILRCVPISNHLYFYWYRQILGQKVEFLVSFYNNEISEKSEIFDDQFSVERPDGSNFTLKIRSTKLEDSAMYFCASSGGRGNEQFFGPGTRLTVL.

Concerning this clone: A far bigger clonotype differs at one base, so this is likely a read error. This chain joins TRBV29-1 and TRBJ1-2; no firm D call. Per the germline V gene, CDR1 is SQVTM and CDR2 is ANQGSEA. The CDR3 is 12 residues long. The CDR3 bases are TGCAGCGTTGAAGACCATAACTATAGCTACACCTTC. Translating gives CSVEDHNYSYTF. The entire variable domain, with the rest obtained from reference TRBV29-1 and TRBJ1-2, is as follows: SAVISQKPSRDICQRGTSLTIQCQVDSQVTMMFWYRQQPGQSLTLIATANQGSEATYESGFVIDKFPISRPNLTFSTLTVSNMSPEDSSIYLCSVEDHNYSYTFGSGTRLTVV.

A remark on this clone: A read error may account for a junction end that differs from germline. V gene TRBV12-5 combines with J gene TRBJ2-1; the D gene is possibly TRBD2 (5 bases). Germline V gene data show CDR1 as LGHNT and CDR2 as FRNRAP. This CDR3 has 12 residues. The CDR3 here is CASGLAGWELFF. The CDR3 region has the DNA TGTGCTAGTGGTTTGGCGGGTTGGGAGCTGTTCTTC.

V usage is TRBV30 and J usage is TRBJ2-7; D may be TRBD1 (5 bases). Between the trimmed V and J ends, which lost 3 bases and 6 bases, there was a span of 18 bases. Germline CDR1 is GTSNPN and CDR2 is SVGIG (reference sequence). CDR3 length equals 14 residues. Written as DNA, the CDR3 is TGTGCCTGGAGCACACAGGTAATCAGTCGCGAGCAGTACTTC. Protein: CAWSTQVISREQYF.

The V and J genes are TRBV28 and TRBJ2-5; D remains ambiguous. This CDR3 region has 13 residues. V was trimmed by 3 bases and J by 5 bases, leaving 10 bases between them. Germline V CDR1 and CDR2: MDHEN, SYDVKM. CDR3 nucleotide sequence: TGTGCCAGCAGTTTTCGGTATCTGGAGACCCAGTACTTC. Amino acid sequence: CASSFRYLETQYF. Full variable domain (missing parts from reference TRBV28 and TRBJ2-5): DVKVTQSSRYLVKRTGEKVFLECVQDMDHENMFWYRQDPGLGLRLIYFSYDVKMKEKGDIPEGYSVSREKKERFSLILESASTNQTSMYLCASSFRYLETQYFGPGTRLLVL.

The chain is built from TRBV6-5 and TRBJ2-1; D ambiguous. Germline V gives CDR1 MNHEY, CDR2 SVGAGI. The ends were cut back, 6 bases at V and 2 bases at J, with 14 bases in the middle. The CDR3 has 15 residues. DNA of the CDR3: TGTGCCAGCAGCCCTAGGTTCCTTACCTACAATGAGCAGTTCTTC. It specifies CASSPRFLTYNEQFF.

This chain connects TRBV7-9 to TRBJ2-7, with TRBD2 as a possible D gene (6 bases). The CDR3 extends over 16 amino acids. Trimming pared 4 bases from V and 5 bases from J, leaving 21 bases between. Germline loops: CDR1 SEHNR, CDR2 FQNEAQ (reference sequence). DNA for the CDR3: TGTGCCAGCAGCTCCCTTAGCGGCTATATGGGTAACGAGCAGTACTTC. It codes for CASSSLSGYMGNEQYF.

This clone was detected a few times. The chain recombines TRBV11-2 with TRBJ2-1; 7 positions match TRBD1. The germline CDR1 and CDR2 sequences are SGHAT and FQNNGV. The CDR3 consists of 15 residues. J lost 15 bases, V lost 5 bases, and 19 bases had no gene match. The CDR3 coding sequence is TGTGCCAGCAGCCGAAGTGGGACAGATACTAGGTGGCTGTTCTTC. Its translation is CASSRSGTDTRWLFF.

This clone was picked up a small number of times. Other DNA sequences in the sample encode the same CDR3. The chain has TRBV27 and TRBJ1-5; D not certain. Germline V gives CDR1 MNHEY, CDR2 SMNVEV (reference sequence). The ends were cut back, 4 bases at V and 3 bases at J, with 10 bases in the middle. The length of the CDR3 is 14 residues. This CDR3 reads CASSSPGNNQPQHF. The CDR3, as DNA: TGTGCCAGCAGTTCCCCAGGAAACAATCAGCCCCAGCATTTT.

This clone was recorded a few times. J is TRBJ1-2 and V is TRBV13; TRBD1 might be the D (6 bases). The CDR3 runs 15 residues. Germline V gene data show CDR1 as PRHDT and CDR2 as FYEKMQ (reference sequence). Trimming pared 0 bases from V and 5 bases from J, leaving 13 bases between. CDR3 residues: CASSLGDRLTYGYTF. The CDR3 bases are TGTGCCAGCAGCTTAGGCGACAGGCTGACTTATGGCTACACCTTC.

The chain links TRBV2 to TRBJ1-2, with a possible D match to TRBD1 (5 bases). V was clipped by 4 bases and J by 3 bases, with 12 bases between them. The germline gives CDR1 SNHLY, CDR2 FYNNEI. CDR3 length equals 14 residues. The CDR3 here is CASSVGGTDYGYTF. Written as DNA, the CDR3 is TGTGCCAGCAGTGTAGGTGGGACGGACTATGGCTACACCTTC.

The gene calls are TRBV27 and TRBJ2-3; D gene unclear. The length of the CDR3 is 14 residues. The V and J ends lost 3 bases and 1 base respectively, with 8 bases between them. Germline lookup yields CDR1 MNHEY and CDR2 SMNVEV (reference sequence). This CDR3 is CASSFRRGTDTQYF. Written as DNA, the CDR3 is TGTGCCAGCAGTTTTCGTAGGGGCACAGATACGCAGTATTTT.

The V gene is TRBV7-9, the J gene TRBJ2-2; D call uncertain. Trimming shortened V by 2 bases and J by 2 bases, and 6 bases separated the two germline ends. CDR1 is SEHNR and CDR2 is FQNEAQ in the germline V gene (reference sequence). The CDR3 runs 14 residues. The CDR3 loop reads CASSLSVNTGELFF. As DNA, the CDR3 is TGTGCCAGCAGCTTATCAGTTAACACCGGGGAGCTGTTTTTT.

J is TRBJ2-6 and V is TRBV7-3; D is unclear. The ends were cut back, 1 base at V and 0 bases at J, with 16 bases in the middle. Germline V gene sequence: CDR1 SGHTA, CDR2 FQGTGA. CDR3 length: 19 residues. The CDR3 sequence is CASSLRAAYYDSGANVLTF. The CDR3 DNA reads as TGTGCCAGCAGCTTAAGGGCAGCCTATTATGACTCTGGGGCCAACGTCCTGACTTTC.

As DNA, the CDR3 is TGTGCCAGTAGTGGCGGACTAGCGGGCTTATACAATGAGCAGTTCTTC. Translation: CASSGGLAGLYNEQFF. This sequence joins TRBV19 and TRBJ2-1, with 11 nucleotides matching TRBD2. The CDR3 totals 16 residues. CDR1 and CDR2 (germline): LNHDA, SQIVND (reference sequence). With V trimmed by 5 bases and J by 4 bases, 7 bases remained unmatched. The variable domain in full, with the rest retrieved from reference TRBV19 and TRBJ2-1, is DGGITQSPKYLFRKEGQNVTLSCEQNLNHDAMYWYRQDPGQGLRLIYYSQIVNDFQKGDIAEGYSVSREKKESFPLTVTSAQKNPTAFYLCASSGGLAGLYNEQFFGPGTRLTVL.

The CDR3 DNA sequence: TGTGCCAGCAGTAGGCGGTTCTATGGCTACACCTTC. This codes for CASSRRFYGYTF. This sequence joins TRBV28 and TRBJ1-2; D is uncertain. CDR1 and CDR2 from the germline V gene are MDHEN and SYDVKM. V was pared by 5 bases and J by 4 bases, with 8 bases between. CDR3 length: 12 amino acids.

The chain is built from TRBV6-6 and TRBJ2-7; TRBD2 is a possible D gene (5 bases). CDR1 and CDR2 from the germline V gene are MNHNY and SVGAGI (reference sequence). Trimming took 6 bases from V and 2 from J, leaving 14 bases between them. This CDR3 contains 14 residues. CDR3 amino acids: CASRLSRLTYEQYF. In DNA form, the CDR3 reads TGTGCCAGCAGACTATCGCGACTAACCTACGAGCAGTACTTC.

The chain couples TRBV6-1 to TRBJ1-1; D is undetermined. Germline V CDR1 and CDR2: MNHNS, SASEGT. V lost 5 bases to trimming and J lost 5 bases, with 12 bases between them. CDR3 length: 13 amino acids. CDR3 amino acids: CASSPGIRTEAFF. DNA for the CDR3: TGTGCCAGCAGTCCCGGGATCCGGACTGAAGCTTTCTTT.